Below, one T cell receptor (beta chain) is given with its context. The source of the sample is a study of blood T cell repertoires in COVID-19. The repertoire was sequenced with immunoSEQ multiplex PCR; TCRdb's copy has only in-frame clones and lacks some. The sample lists 75,000 to 95,000 clones, approximately 78% seen once, with roughly a third in the top ten. The CDR3 loop spans 15 amino acids. V gave up 5 bases and J gave up 2 bases, with 13 bases separating them. Germline values: CDR1 SGHTA, CDR2 FQGNSA. The chain recombines TRBV7-2 with TRBJ2-1; perhaps TRBD2 as D (7 bases). Sequenced material: peripheral blood. The TCR was taken from a man aged 55 to 70 with COVID-19, enrolled during active disease. For the CDR3, the DNA is TGTGCCAGCAGCGGAGGGGGGGGTGCCTACAATGAGCAGTTCTTC. It specifies CASSGGGGAYNEQFF.